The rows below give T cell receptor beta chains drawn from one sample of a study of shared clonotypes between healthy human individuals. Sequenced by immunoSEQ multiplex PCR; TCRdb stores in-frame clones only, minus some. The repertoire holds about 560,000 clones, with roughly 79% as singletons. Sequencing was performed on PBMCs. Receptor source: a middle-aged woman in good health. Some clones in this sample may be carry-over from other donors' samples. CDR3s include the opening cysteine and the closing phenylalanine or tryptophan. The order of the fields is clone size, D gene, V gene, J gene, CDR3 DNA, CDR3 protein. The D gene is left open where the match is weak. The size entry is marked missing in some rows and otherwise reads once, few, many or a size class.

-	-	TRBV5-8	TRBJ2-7	TGTGCCAGCAGCTTGCCCTCTAGCGTAATCTCCTACGGGCAGTACTTC	CASSLPSSVISYGQYF
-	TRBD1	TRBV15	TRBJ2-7	TGTGCCACAAGCCTCGACCTTTCCGGGACAGGGGGCTTCTACGAGCAGTACTTC	CATSLDLSGTGGFYEQYF
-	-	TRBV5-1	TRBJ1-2	TGCGCCAGCAGAACTACAGGGTCTCCTTATGGCTACACCTTC	CASRTTGSPYGYTF
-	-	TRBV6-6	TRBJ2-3	TGTGCCAGCAGTTCTCAGGAACTTAGCACAGATACGCAGTATTTT	CASSSQELSTDTQYF
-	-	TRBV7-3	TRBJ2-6	TGTGCCAGCAGCAGGGATCCAGGGGCCAACGTCCTGACTTTC	CASSRDPGANVLTF
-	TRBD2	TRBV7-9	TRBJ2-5	TGTGCCAGCAGCCCGCCGGGACTAGGCCAAGAGACCCAGTACTTC	CASSPPGLGQETQYF
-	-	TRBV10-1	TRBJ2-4	TGCGCACACCTCGGAGTAGCCAAAAACATTCAGTACTTC	CAHLGVAKNIQYF
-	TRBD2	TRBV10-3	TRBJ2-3	TGTGCCATCAGCCCTAGCGGGAGTTTGGATACGCAGTATTTT	CAISPSGSLDTQYF
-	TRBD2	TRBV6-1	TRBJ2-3	TGTGCCAGCAGTGCGGGACTAGCGGGAGCTACTGGAGGGGTCACAGATACGCAGTATTTT	CASSAGLAGATGGVTDTQYF
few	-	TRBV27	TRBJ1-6	TGTGCCAGCAGGCGGGTTAATTCACCCCTCCACTTT	CASRRVNSPLHF
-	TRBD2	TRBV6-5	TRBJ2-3	TGTGCCAGCAGACTTAGCGGGGGGGCAGATACGCAGTATTTT	CASRLSGGADTQYF
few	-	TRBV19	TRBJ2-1	TGTGCCATTGGGCGTGGGGAAAGCTCCTACAATGAGCAGTTCTTC	CAIGRGESSYNEQFF
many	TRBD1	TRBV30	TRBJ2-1	TGTGCCTGGGCCTCAGGGGGTCGGCACAATGAGCAGTTCTTC	CAWASGGRHNEQFF
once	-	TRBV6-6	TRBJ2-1	TGTGCCAGCACAGACTACAATGAGCAGTTCTTC	CASTDYNEQFF
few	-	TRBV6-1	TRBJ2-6	TGTGCCAGCAGTGGGGTTTCCGGGGCCAACGTCCTGACTTTC	CASSGVSGANVLTF
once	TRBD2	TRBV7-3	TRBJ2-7	TGTGCCAGCAGCCCAGCGGCTAGCGGTTACTACGAGCAGTACTTC	CASSPAASGYYEQYF
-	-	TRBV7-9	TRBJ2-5	TGTGCCAGCAGCTTGGGCCTTACACAAGAGACCCAGTACTTC	CASSLGLTQETQYF
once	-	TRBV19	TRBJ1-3	TGTGCCAGTAGTAGGCAGGGACTCTCTGGAAACACCATATATTTT	CASSRQGLSGNTIYF
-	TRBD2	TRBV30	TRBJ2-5	TGTGCGCTTAGCGGGCCCGGAGAGACCCAGTACTTC	CALSGPGETQYF
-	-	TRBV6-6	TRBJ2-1	TGTGCCAGCAGTCCAAGGGTCAATGAGCAGTTCTTC	CASSPRVNEQFF
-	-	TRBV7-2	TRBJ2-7	TGTGCCAGCAGCTTAGATCCGGGCCCCGTGGGCGAGCAGTACTTC	CASSLDPGPVGEQYF
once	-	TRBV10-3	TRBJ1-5	TGTGCCATCAGTGAGGGGGCAGAACAGCCCCAGCATTTT	CAISEGAEQPQHF
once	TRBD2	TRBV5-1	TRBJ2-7	TGCGCCAGCAGCCCAGGGACTAGCGGACTTACCTACGAGCAGTACTTC	CASSPGTSGLTYEQYF
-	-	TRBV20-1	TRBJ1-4	TGCAGTGCTAGTAGAGAAAAACTGTTTTTT	CSASREKLFF
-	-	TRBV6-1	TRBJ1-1	TGTGCCAGCAGTGAAGCGGCGCGGGTGACTGAAGCTTTCTTT	CASSEAARVTEAFF
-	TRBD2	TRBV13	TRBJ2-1	TGTGCCAGCAGCCGGACTAGCGGGAGGAATGAGCAGTTCTTC	CASSRTSGRNEQFF
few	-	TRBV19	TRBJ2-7	TGTGCCAGTAGCCCCCAGGGGATCTACGAGCAGTACTTC	CASSPQGIYEQYF
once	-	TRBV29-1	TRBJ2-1	TGCAGCGTTGGTAGGGCGTACAATGAGCAGTTCTTC	CSVGRAYNEQFF
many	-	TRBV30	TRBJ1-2	TGTGCCTGGAGGAATGAGATCTATGGCTACACCTTC	CAWRNEIYGYTF